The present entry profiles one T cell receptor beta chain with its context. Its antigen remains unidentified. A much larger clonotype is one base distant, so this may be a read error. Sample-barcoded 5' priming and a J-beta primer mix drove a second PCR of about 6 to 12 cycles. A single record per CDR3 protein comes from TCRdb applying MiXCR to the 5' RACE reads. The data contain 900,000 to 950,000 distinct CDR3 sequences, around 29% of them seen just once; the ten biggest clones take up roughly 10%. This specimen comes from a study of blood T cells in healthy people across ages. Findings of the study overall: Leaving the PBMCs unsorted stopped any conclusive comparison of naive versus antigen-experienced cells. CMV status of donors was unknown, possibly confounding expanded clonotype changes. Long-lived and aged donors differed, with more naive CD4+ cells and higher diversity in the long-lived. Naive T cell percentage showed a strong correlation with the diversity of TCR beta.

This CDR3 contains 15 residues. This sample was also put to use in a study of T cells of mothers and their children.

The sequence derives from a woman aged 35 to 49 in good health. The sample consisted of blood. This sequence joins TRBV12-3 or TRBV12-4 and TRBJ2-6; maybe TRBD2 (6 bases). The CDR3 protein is CASRPLASGASVLTF. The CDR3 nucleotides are TGTGCCAGCAGACCACTAGCATCTGGGGCCAGCGTCCTGACTTTC.